Below, 17 T cell receptor beta chains from the same sample are listed, as sequenced in a study of cytomegalovirus exposure and HLA in healthy donors. Vbeta (60) and Jbeta (13) primers were used in the PCR. Clones were sequenced by immunoSEQ multiplex PCR, and TCRdb holds only the in-frame ones, with some missing. The sample lists about 160,000 clones, 70% to 85% seen once, with roughly 6.5% in the top ten. The sequenced sample consisted of PBMCs. The receptors shown here come from a man aged 45-60 years in good health and CMV-seropositive.

This rearrangement joins TRBV2 to TRBJ1-2; D remains unclear. Germline lookup yields CDR1 SNHLY and CDR2 FYNNEI. CDR3 length: 16 residues. Deletions cut 7 bases from V and 0 bases from J, with 18 bases between. The DNA of the CDR3 is TGTGCCAGCACCGCAAGACACCCCCAAACTAACTATGGCTACACCTTC. Its protein is CASTARHPQTNYGYTF.

This CDR3 reads CASSLGGTGGFYEQYF. The CDR3 nucleotides are TGTGCCAGCAGCTTGGGCGGGACAGGAGGGTTCTACGAGCAGTACTTC. This chain uses TRBV5-8 with TRBJ2-7; 8 nucleotides align to TRBD1. Trimming took 0 bases from V and 3 from J; bases not matched to a gene: 8. The germline V gene encodes CDR1 SGHTS and CDR2 YDEGEE. The CDR3 is 16 residues long. The full variable domain, completed using reference TRBV5-8 and TRBJ2-7, is EAGVTQSPTHLIKTRGQQATLRCSPISGHTSVYWYQQALGLGLQFLLWYDEGEERNRGNFPPRFSGRQFPNYSSELNVNALELEDSALYLCASSLGGTGGFYEQYFGPGTRLTVT.

This chain connects TRBV28 to TRBJ1-5; D is unresolved. The CDR3 sequence is 11 residues long. Germline CDR1 reads MDHEN; CDR2 reads SYDVKM. With 2 bases removed from V and 7 bases from J, the gap between germline ends came to 3 bases. The CDR3, as DNA: TGTGCCAGCAGTTTAAGCCAGCCCCAGCATTTT. Translation gives CASSLSQPQHF.

The V call is TRBV9, the J call TRBJ1-3; tentatively, D is TRBD1 (6 bases). The V gene's germline CDR1 is SGDLS and CDR2 YYNGEE. V lost 8 bases and J 0 bases, leaving 12 bases between the germline ends. This CDR3 region has 14 residues. CDR3 coding DNA: TGTGCCAGTAGCCGGGACATCTCTGGAAACACCATATATTTT. The encoded protein is CASSRDISGNTIYF.

This chain uses TRBV9 with TRBJ2-3, with D hard to call. The CDR3 length is 14 residues. The germline V and J ends were trimmed by 0 bases and 2 bases, with 7 bases remaining between them. Germline lookup yields CDR1 SGDLS and CDR2 YYNGEE. As DNA, the CDR3 is TGTGCCAGCAGCGTAGGAGATATCACAGATACGCAGTATTTT. Translating gives CASSVGDITDTQYF.

This rearrangement joins TRBV27 to TRBJ2-3; a weak D match, TRBD2 (6 bases). From germline, CDR1 is MNHEY and CDR2 SMNVEV (reference sequence). The CDR3 is 15 residues long. V lost 6 bases, J lost 3 bases, and 16 bases lay in between. CDR3 sequence reads: CASRLGQSGTDTQYF. In DNA form, the CDR3 reads TGTGCCAGCAGACTCGGGCAAAGCGGGACAGATACGCAGTATTTT.

This clone was detected only once. The V and J genes are TRBV11-3 and TRBJ2-5; 13 bases align to TRBD2. Germline V gene sequence: CDR1 SGHNT, CDR2 YENEEA. The CDR3 contains 16 residues. Unmatched junction bases numbered 8, after V lost 5 bases and J lost 5 bases. The chain's CDR3 is CASSPGLAGVGETQYF. The CDR3 DNA sequence: TGTGCCAGCAGCCCCGGACTAGCGGGAGTTGGGGAGACCCAGTACTTC. The whole variable domain, filled in from reference TRBV11-3 and TRBJ2-5, reads EAGVVQSPRYKIIEKKQPVAFWCNPISGHNTLYWYLQNLGQGPELLIRYENEEAVDDSQLPKDRFSAERLKGVDSTLKIQPAELGDSAVYLCASSPGLAGVGETQYFGPGTRLLVL.

This chain connects TRBV7-6 to TRBJ2-1; 13 bases agree with TRBD2. The CDR3 is made up of 16 amino acids. Germline values: CDR1 SGHVS, CDR2 FNYEAQ. Trimming cost V 5 bases and J 8 bases; bases outside gene matches: 9. The CDR3 region has the DNA TGTGCCAGCAGCCCATGGACTAGCGGGAGTCAGGATGAGCAGTTCTTC. Its translation is CASSPWTSGSQDEQFF.

The chain links TRBV5-5 to TRBJ2-1, with D maybe TRBD2 (7 bases). V lost 1 base and J 7 bases, leaving 12 bases between the germline ends. CDR1 is SGHKS, CDR2 YYEKEE, per germline (reference sequence). The CDR3 totals 14 residues. In nucleotides, the CDR3 is TGTGCCAGCAGCTTGAGGGGGGGAGGGAATGAGCAGTTCTTC. As protein: CASSLRGGGNEQFF.

This chain joins TRBV5-1 and TRBJ2-6; D perhaps matches TRBD1 (5 bases). Trimming took off 0 bases at V and 4 bases at J, with 8 bases between the two ends. Germline values: CDR1 SGHRS, CDR2 YFSETQ. The CDR3 runs 15 residues. CDR3 residues: CASSLEGAGANVLTF. Written as DNA, the CDR3 is TGCGCCAGCAGCTTGGAAGGGGCCGGGGCCAACGTCCTGACTTTC.

The V call is TRBV5-6, the J call TRBJ2-1; D not certain. V was shortened by 0 bases and J by 0 bases, with 7 bases between the two germline ends. The CDR3 length is 15 residues. Germline-derived CDR1 and CDR2 are SGHDT and YYEEEE. In DNA form, the CDR3 reads TGTGCCAGCAGCTTGGGACAACGCTCCTACAATGAGCAGTTCTTC. Its translation is CASSLGQRSYNEQFF.

The J gene is TRBJ1-6, the V gene TRBV27; 7 positions match TRBD1. The CDR3 runs 17 residues. V was pared by 4 bases and J by 2 bases, with 8 bases of the junction left unmatched. Germline CDR1 reads MNHEY; CDR2 reads SMNVEV (reference sequence). The CDR3 sequence: CASSWTSGGTYNSPLHF. The CDR3 DNA reads TGTGCCAGCAGTTGGACTTCAGGGGGAACCTATAATTCACCCCTCCACTTT.

This clone was picked up one time. The chain carries TRBV9 and TRBJ1-3; D ambiguous. Germline CDR1 reads SGDLS; CDR2 reads YYNGEE. This CDR3 has 14 residues. Trimming took off 4 bases at V and 0 bases at J, with 8 bases between the two ends. Written as DNA, the CDR3 is TGTGCCAGCAGCCTCAGTCCCTCTGGAAACACCATATATTTT. Translated: CASSLSPSGNTIYF.

This chain uses TRBV7-2 with TRBJ1-4; D is possibly TRBD1 (6 bases). The CDR3 spans 12 residues. The germline V gene encodes CDR1 SGHTA and CDR2 FQGNSA. Trimming shortened V by 5 bases and J by 5 bases, and 6 bases separated the two germline ends. The chain's CDR3 is CASSQGNEKLFF. CDR3 in DNA: TGTGCCAGCAGCCAGGGGAATGAAAAACTGTTTTTT.

The chain links TRBV6-5 to TRBJ1-1; D perhaps matches TRBD1 (5 bases). V was trimmed by 6 bases and J by 1 base, leaving 15 bases between them. Germline lookup yields CDR1 MNHEY and CDR2 SVGAGI. This CDR3 comprises 15 residues. CDR3 bases: TGTGCCAGCAGCCTTACGGGACTGACGAACACTGAAGCTTTCTTT. Protein sequence: CASSLTGLTNTEAFF.

The V gene is TRBV7-9, the J gene TRBJ1-1; no clear D gene. V lost 5 bases and J 1 base, leaving 11 bases between the germline ends. Germline CDR1 and CDR2: SEHNR and FQNEAQ (reference sequence). This CDR3 region has 14 residues. CDR3 in DNA: TGTGCCAGCAGCCCACTCCCGGGGAACACTGAAGCTTTCTTT. Translation gives CASSPLPGNTEAFF.

The CDR3 DNA follows: TGTGCCAGCAGCCCCCAGCGGGACACGAAAGAGACCCAGTACTTC. Translation: CASSPQRDTKETQYF. The V call is TRBV9, the J call TRBJ2-5; D is possibly TRBD2 (7 bases). This CDR3 has 15 residues. Between the trimmed V and J ends, which lost 4 bases and 3 bases, there was a span of 16 bases. Looked up from germline, CDR1 is SGDLS and CDR2 is YYNGEE.